The present T cell receptor (beta chain) was sequenced within a study of beta chain features in type 1 diabetes. General study results and limits: A moderate, significant TCRB CDR3 shortening appeared in type 1 diabetes across four CD4+ subsets.

The table lists this clone with a few counts. Its specificity is unknown. Every bit of the isolated RNA underwent reverse transcription, so sequencing read expressed TCRB transcripts. Sequencing used immunoSEQ multiplex PCR; TCRdb keeps in-frame clones, though not all of them. The data contain 680,000 or so clones, 13% of them singletons. The CDR3 is 16 amino acids. Germline V gene sequence: CDR1 GTSNPN, CDR2 SVGIG (reference sequence). The sequence came from a man in his late teens or twenties with type 1 diabetes. The sequenced sample consisted of naive CD4+ T cells from blood. The rearrangement links TRBV30 to TRBJ1-1; D possibly corresponds to TRBD1 (6 bases). The CDR3 coding sequence is TGTGCGACTCAGAGGGCAGGGGCCCATGAGGACACTGAAGCTTTCTTT. Its translation is CATQRAGAHEDTEAFF.